This T cell receptor beta chain was recovered during a study of T cells in Graves' hyperthyroidism and ophthalmopathy (dated by TCRdb to between 2018 and 2020). Background for the entire study: Peripheral blood was sampled at the time of initial diagnosis, prior to any treatment. A discovery cohort of around 100 patients, 43 with Graves' ophthalmopathy and roughly 59 with stable Graves' hyperthyroidism, was used to find distinguishing TCR V-J signatures. Whether ophthalmopathy could be predicted prospectively was tested in an independent validation cohort made up of about 18 hyperthyroidism patients plus 17 patients who later progressed to ophthalmopathy. According to the paper, TCR Vbeta CDR3 sequencing was carried out on 135 peripheral blood samples, which came from 40 to 45 ophthalmopathy, fewer than 80 hyperthyroidism and approximately 17 progressor patients. In roughly six Graves' hyperthyroidism patients, the study also compared T-cell repertoires from thyroid tissue with T-cell repertoires from blood. The roughly 100 discovery patients were randomly split 7:3 into training and test sets. Once sampling was done, hyperthyroidism patients were given methimazole at a starting dose of 30 mg daily, whereas ophthalmopathy patients were given high-dose intravenous methylprednisolone.

The TCR beta CDR3 regions were amplified from the RNA transcripts. A first-round RT-PCR of the TCR CDR3 used the HTBI primer set with the Qiagen OneStep RT-PCR kit. Libraries were constructed in a second round of multiplex PCR, after which size selection and purification were carried out. Sequencing of the libraries was done on an Illumina HiSeq2000 using paired-end 100 bp reads. The authors processed their data as follows. Raw data were processed with SOAPnuke, discarding reads with adapters, uncalled bases, mean Phred below 15, or no exact constant-primer or identifier match. High-quality paired reads were merged using COPE v1.2.5, and each unique nucleotide sequence was defined as a clonotype. MiTCR v1.1 was used to align the clonotypes against IMGT TRBV, TRBD and TRBJ reference segments. The analysis included only V-J combinations with a frequency above 0.0001, which together covered around 99% of the repertoires. The TCS score was defined as the ratio of F50 (clonal expansion) to E x V (chaos), calculated using BLOSUM62-based TCRdist between CDR3 peptides within each V-J. Welch's t-statistics and random forest reduced approximately 520 V-J features to roughly 13, which were used in a naive Bayes classifier (R e1071). The public sequencing data were trimmed at Q25 with fastp and processed into clonotypes with MiXCR by TCRdb, which kept only in-frame beta chains. Here each entry gathers all rows of one CDR3 protein and keeps the most common genes and DNA. In this record, the V and J calls reflect TCRdb's handling and not the investigators' own analysis. Present in this sample are about 300,000 distinct CDR3 sequences, roughly a fifth of which were seen just once. The ten top clones hold approximately 37% of the sample.

Moderately to severely active disease, a Clinical Activity Score of at least 3, a NOSPECS grade of at least 4, and a duration under 3 months were present in ophthalmopathy patients. Any patient with an uncontrolled infection, another autoimmune disease, pregnancy or lactation was excluded. Diagnoses relied on clinical symptoms, serum thyroxine and TRAb, thyroid ultrasound and orbital computed tomography. PBMCs were isolated from more than 9 ml of fresh peripheral blood by Ficoll-Paque density gradient centrifugation. Total RNA was extracted using Trizol reagent, and RNA quality was assessed on an Agilent 2100 Bioanalyzer. This clonotype has a count of ten or more. No cognate antigen has been identified for it. Base qualities are missing; no much larger clone stands one base away. Beyond this particular receptor, the publication reports: Blood samples also contained most of the expanded thyroid clonotypes (frequency above 0.001), which suggests that blood repertoires may reflect thyroid immune responses. In validation, the model predicted progression to ophthalmopathy a median of approximately 6.6 months before onset, with about 71% sensitivity and 72.22% specificity. A 13 V-J signature model separated ophthalmopathy from stable hyperthyroidism, with 87.88% sensitivity and roughly 82% specificity in cross-validation and 80%/75% in testing. No statistical method was used to set the sample size in advance, and investigators knew the group allocation.

Via the germline V gene, CDR1 is SGHAT and CDR2 FQNNGV. Its CDR3 holds 12 amino acids, cysteine through phenylalanine. This entry keeps only the CDR3 DNA: 36 bases, framed from base 1. Trimming costs V 2 bases and J 5 bases, and their ends lie 7 bases apart. This clonotype was sampled from a man between 50 and 59 years old with Graves' ophthalmopathy. Sample: blood. The V and J segments used are TRBV11-2 and TRBJ2-7; a confident D gene designation cannot be given. The CDR3 has the sequence CASSLWPNEQYF. The bases are TGTGCCAGCAGCTTATGGCCTAACGAGCAGTACTTC.